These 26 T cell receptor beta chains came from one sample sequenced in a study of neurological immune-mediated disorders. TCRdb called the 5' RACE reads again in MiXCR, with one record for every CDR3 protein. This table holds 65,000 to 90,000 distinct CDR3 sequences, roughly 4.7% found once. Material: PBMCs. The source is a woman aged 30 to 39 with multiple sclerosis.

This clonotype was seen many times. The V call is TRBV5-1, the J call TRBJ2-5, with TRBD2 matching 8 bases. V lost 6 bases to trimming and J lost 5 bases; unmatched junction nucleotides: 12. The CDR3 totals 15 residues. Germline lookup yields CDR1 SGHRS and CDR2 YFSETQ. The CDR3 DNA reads TGCGCCAGCACAACCACCGGGGGGGCGCGGGAGACCCAGTACTTC. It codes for CASTTTGGARETQYF.

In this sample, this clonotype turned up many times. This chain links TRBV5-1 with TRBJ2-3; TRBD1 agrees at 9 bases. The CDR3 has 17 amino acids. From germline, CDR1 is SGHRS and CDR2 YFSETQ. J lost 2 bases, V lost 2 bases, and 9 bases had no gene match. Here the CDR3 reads CASSFLRTGALTDTQYF. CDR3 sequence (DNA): TGCGCCAGCAGCTTCTTGAGGACAGGGGCCCTCACAGATACGCAGTATTTT.

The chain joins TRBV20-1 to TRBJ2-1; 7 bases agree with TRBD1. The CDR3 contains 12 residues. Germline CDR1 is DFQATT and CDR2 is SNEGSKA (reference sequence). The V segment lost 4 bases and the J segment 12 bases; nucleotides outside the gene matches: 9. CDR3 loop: CSATLRQGTQFF. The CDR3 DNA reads TGCAGTGCTACCCTTCGACAGGGTACGCAGTTCTTC.

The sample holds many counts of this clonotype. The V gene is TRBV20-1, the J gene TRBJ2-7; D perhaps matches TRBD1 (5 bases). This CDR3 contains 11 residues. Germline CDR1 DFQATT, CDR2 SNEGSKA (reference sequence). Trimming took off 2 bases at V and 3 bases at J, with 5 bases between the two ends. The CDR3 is CSARRGYEQYF. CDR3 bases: TGCAGTGCTAGAAGGGGCTACGAGCAGTACTTC.

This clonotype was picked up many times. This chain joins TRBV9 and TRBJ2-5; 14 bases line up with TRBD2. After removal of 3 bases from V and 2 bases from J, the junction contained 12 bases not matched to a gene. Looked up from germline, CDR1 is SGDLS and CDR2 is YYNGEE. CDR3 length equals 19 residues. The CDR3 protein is CASSGSPGLAGALQETQYF. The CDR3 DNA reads TGTGCCAGCAGCGGTTCCCCGGGACTAGCGGGGGCCCTACAAGAGACCCAGTACTTC.

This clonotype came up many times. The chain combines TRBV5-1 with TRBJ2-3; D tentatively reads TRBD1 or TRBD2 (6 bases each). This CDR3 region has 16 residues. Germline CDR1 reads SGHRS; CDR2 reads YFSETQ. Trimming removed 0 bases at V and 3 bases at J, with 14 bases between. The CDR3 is CASSLVGRGRTDTQYF. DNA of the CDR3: TGCGCCAGCAGCTTGGTCGGACGGGGGCGGACAGATACGCAGTATTTT.

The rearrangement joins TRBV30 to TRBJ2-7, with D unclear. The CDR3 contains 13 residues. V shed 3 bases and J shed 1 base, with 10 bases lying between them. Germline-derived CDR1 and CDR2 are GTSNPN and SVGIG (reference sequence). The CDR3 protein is CAWSWMGSYEQYF. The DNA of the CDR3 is TGTGCCTGGAGCTGGATGGGGTCCTACGAGCAGTACTTC.

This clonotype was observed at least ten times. CDR3 in amino acids: CAISDAVEGTGYTF. DNA for the CDR3: TGTGCCATCAGTGACGCTGTTGAAGGGACTGGCTACACCTTC. The rearrangement links TRBV10-3 to TRBJ1-2; weak D call: TRBD1 (5 bases). The CDR3 covers 14 residues. The germline gives CDR1 ENHRY, CDR2 SYGVKD. V lost 3 bases and J lost 7, with 15 bases in between.

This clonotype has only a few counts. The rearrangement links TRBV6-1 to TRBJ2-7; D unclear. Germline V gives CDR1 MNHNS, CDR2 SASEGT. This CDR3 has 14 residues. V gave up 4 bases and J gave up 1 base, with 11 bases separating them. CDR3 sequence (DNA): TGTGCCAGCAGTGTCAGTTTTGGGTCCTACGAGCAGTACTTC. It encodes CASSVSFGSYEQYF.

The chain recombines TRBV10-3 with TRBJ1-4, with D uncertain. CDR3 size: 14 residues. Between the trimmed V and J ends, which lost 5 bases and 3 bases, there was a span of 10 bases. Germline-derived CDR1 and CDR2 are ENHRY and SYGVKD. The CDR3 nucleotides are TGTGCCATCAGTAGAGGAACGGCTAATGAAAAACTGTTTTTT. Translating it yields CAISRGTANEKLFF.

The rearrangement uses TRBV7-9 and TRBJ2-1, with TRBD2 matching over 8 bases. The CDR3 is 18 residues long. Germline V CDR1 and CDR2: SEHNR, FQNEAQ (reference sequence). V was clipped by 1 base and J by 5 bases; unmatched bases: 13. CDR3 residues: CASSLVQSGSNRNNEQFF. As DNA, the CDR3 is TGTGCCAGCAGCTTAGTCCAGAGCGGGAGCAACCGTAACAATGAGCAGTTCTTC.

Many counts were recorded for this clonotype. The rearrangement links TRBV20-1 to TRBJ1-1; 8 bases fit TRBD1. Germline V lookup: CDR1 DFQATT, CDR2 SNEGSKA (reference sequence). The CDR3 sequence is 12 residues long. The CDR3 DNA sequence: TGCAGATGTCAGGGGGCGGAAACTGAAGCTTTCTTT. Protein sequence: CRCQGAETEAFF.

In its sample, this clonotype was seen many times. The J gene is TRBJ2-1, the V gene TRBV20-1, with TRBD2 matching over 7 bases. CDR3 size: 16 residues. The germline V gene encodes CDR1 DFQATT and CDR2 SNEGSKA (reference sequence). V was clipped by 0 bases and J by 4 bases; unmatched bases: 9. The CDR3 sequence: CSARDGAGKFYNEQFF. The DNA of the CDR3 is TGCAGTGCTAGAGATGGAGCGGGGAAATTTTACAATGAGCAGTTCTTC.

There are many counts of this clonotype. CDR3 loop: CASSYGQEETQYF. CDR3 in DNA: TGCGCCAGCAGCTATGGACAGGAAGAGACCCAGTACTTC. The chain recombines TRBV5-1 with TRBJ2-5, with TRBD1 matching 7 bases. This CDR3 spans 13 amino acids. Germline trimming cut 3 bases from V and 3 bases from J; bases unmatched to any gene: 2. Germline assignment: CDR1 SGHRS and CDR2 YFSETQ.

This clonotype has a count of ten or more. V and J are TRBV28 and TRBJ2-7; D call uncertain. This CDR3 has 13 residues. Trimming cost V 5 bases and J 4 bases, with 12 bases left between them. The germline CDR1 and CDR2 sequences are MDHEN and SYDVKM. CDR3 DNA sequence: TGTGCCAGCAGTACCCCGAGGCTTTACGAGCAGTACTTC. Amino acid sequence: CASSTPRLYEQYF.

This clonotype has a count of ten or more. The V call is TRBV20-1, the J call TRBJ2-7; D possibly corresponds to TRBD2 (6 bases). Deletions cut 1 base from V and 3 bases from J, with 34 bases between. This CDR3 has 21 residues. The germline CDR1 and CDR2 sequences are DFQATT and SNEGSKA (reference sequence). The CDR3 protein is CSARVPPGQGTETRGNYEQYF. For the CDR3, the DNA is TGCAGTGCTAGAGTACCCCCGGGGCAGGGAACCGAAACACGCGGGAACTACGAGCAGTACTTC.

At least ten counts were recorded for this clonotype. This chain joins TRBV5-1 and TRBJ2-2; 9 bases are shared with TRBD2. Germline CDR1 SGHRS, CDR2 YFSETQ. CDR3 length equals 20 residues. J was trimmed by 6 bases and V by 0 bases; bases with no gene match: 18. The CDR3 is CASSLAPPLRGLAGAGELFF. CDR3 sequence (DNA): TGCGCCAGCAGCTTGGCACCACCGTTACGGGGACTAGCAGGCGCCGGGGAGCTGTTTTTT.

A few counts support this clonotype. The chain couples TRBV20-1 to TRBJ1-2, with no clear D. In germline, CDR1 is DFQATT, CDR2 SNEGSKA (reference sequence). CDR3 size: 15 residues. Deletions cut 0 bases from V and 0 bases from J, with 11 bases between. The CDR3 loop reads CSARDLGFSNYGYTF. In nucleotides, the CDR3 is TGCAGTGCTAGAGATCTGGGGTTTTCTAACTATGGCTACACCTTC.

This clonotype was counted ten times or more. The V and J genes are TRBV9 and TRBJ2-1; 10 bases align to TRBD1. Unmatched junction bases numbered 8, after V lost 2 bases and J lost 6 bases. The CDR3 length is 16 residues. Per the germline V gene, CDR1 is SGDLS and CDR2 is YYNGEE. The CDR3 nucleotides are TGTGCCAGCAGCGTCTCGACAGGGGGCCAAATCAATGAGCAGTTCTTC. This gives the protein CASSVSTGGQINEQFF.

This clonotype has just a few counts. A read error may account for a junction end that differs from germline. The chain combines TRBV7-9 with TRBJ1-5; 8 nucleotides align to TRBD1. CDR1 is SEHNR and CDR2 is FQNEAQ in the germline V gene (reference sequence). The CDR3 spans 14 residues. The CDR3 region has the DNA TGTGCCAACAGCTTAGGACAGGGAGGTCAGCCCCAGCATTTT. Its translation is CANSLGQGGQPQHF.

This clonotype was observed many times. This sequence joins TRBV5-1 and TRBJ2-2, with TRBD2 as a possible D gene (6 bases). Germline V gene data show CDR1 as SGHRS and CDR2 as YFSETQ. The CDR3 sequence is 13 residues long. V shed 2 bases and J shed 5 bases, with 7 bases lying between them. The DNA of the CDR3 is TGCGCCAGCAGCTTAGGGAGGACCGGGGAGCTGTTTTTT. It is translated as CASSLGRTGELFF.

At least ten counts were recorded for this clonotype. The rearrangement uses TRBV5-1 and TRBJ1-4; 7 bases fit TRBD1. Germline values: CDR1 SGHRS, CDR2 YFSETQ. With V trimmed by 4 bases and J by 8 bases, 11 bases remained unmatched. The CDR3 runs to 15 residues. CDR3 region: CASSRGDRVGEKLFF. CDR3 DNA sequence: TGCGCCAGCAGCAGGGGCGACAGGGTCGGGGAAAAACTGTTTTTT.

The CDR3 DNA reads as TGCAGTGCTAGTGGCGCAAGAGGGACCGACACTGAAGCTTTCTTT. Amino acids: CSASGARGTDTEAFF. The chain links TRBV20-1 to TRBJ1-1, with D perhaps TRBD1 (5 bases). Between the trimmed V and J ends, which lost 3 bases and 3 bases, there was a span of 17 bases. The CDR3 extends over 15 amino acids. Germline CDR1 DFQATT, CDR2 SNEGSKA (reference sequence).

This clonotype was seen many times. The CDR3 sequence is CSARDSFGLRHNEQFF. CDR3 sequence (DNA): TGCAGTGCTAGAGACTCCTTTGGACTCCGACACAATGAGCAGTTCTTC. The genes are TRBV20-1 and TRBJ2-1; D perhaps matches TRBD2 (5 bases). This CDR3 is built from 16 residues. Looked up from germline, CDR1 is DFQATT and CDR2 is SNEGSKA (reference sequence). V lost 0 bases and J lost 5, with 17 bases in between.

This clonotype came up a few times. DNA of the CDR3: TGCGCCAGCAGCTCGGGACAGCCGTCCACCGGGGAGCTGTTTTTT. It encodes CASSSGQPSTGELFF. The V gene is TRBV5-1, the J gene TRBJ2-2; TRBD1 matches 7 bases. CDR1 is SGHRS and CDR2 is YFSETQ in the germline V gene. V was pared by 3 bases and J by 4 bases, with 6 bases of the junction left unmatched. The CDR3 spans 15 residues.

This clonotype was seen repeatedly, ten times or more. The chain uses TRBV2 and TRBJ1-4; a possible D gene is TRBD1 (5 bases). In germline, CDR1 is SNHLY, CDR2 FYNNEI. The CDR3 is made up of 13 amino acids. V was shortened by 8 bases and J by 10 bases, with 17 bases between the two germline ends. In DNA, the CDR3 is TGTGCCAGCCTCCTGGAAGCGGGGGGAAAACTGTTTTTT. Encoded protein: CASLLEAGGKLFF.